The 27 T cell receptor beta chains in this list originate from one sample, sequenced in a study of tumor-infiltrating lymphocytes in primary liver carcinoma. Scientists recovered RNA and DNA together from approximately 20-30 mg of unsorted bulk tissue. The investigators made TCR beta cDNA from about 500 ng total RNA, using a constant-region primer. Library construction for TCR beta comprised three nested multiplex PCR rounds performed with slightly modified ARM-PCR. Use of TRBV1-TRBV30 forward primers with a C-beta reverse primer characterized the first two PCR rounds, which lasted about 9 cycles each. Via MiXCR, TCRdb re-called the multiplex PCR reads, giving one row per CDR3 protein. This table holds roughly 200,000 distinct CDR3 sequences, over 80% found once. The sample consisted of tumor tissue from primary liver carcinoma. The receptors originated from a man aged 40-49 years with primary liver carcinoma and hepatitis B virus infection.

This clonotype has just one count. Because it lacks the conserved phenylalanine or tryptophan at the end, this CDR3 is likely a read error. In DNA form, the CDR3 reads TGTGCCAGCAGCCCCCGGAGTGATACGCAGTATTAT. It codes for CASSPRSDTQYY. V and J are TRBV5-5 and TRBJ2-3; D is unclear. The length of the CDR3 is 12 residues. The V end lost 4 bases, the J end lost 6 bases, and 9 bases lay between the germline ends. Germline CDR1 is SGHKS and CDR2 is YYEKEE (reference sequence).

The chain carries TRBV11-1 and TRBJ1-1; 7 bases fit TRBD1. The CDR3 consists of 15 residues. The V gene's germline CDR1 is SGHAT and CDR2 FQDESV (reference sequence). The V segment lost 4 bases and the J segment 4 bases; nucleotides outside the gene matches: 9. The CDR3 region has the DNA TGTGCCAGCAGCTCGCGACAGGGTCGGGGCACTGAAGCTTTCTTT. As protein: CASSSRQGRGTEAFF.

Comments on this clonotype: At one end, the junction sequence differs from germline, possibly due to a read error. The CDR3 DNA is TGTACCAGCAACCCTGTCGCGGAGACCCAGTACTTC. It specifies CTSNPVAETQYF. The rearrangement links TRBV6-6 to TRBJ2-5; D gene ambiguous. CDR1 is MNHNY and CDR2 is SVGAGI in the germline V gene (reference sequence). This CDR3 contains 12 residues.

In the case of this clonotype: It is likely a read error, because the conserved phenylalanine at the end of the CDR3 is missing. The V and J genes are TRBV29-1 and TRBJ2-1, with 11 bases matching TRBD2. The CDR3 has 15 residues. Per germline, CDR1 SQVTM and CDR2 ANQGSEA. Trimming removed 4 bases from V and 3 bases from J; junction bases left unmatched: 5. The CDR3 here is CSVGLAGRFYNEQFH. CDR3 nucleotides: TGCAGCGTTGGACTAGCGGGACGGTTCTACAATGAGCAGTTCCAC.

Worth noting for this clonotype: A read error may produce the germline difference seen at one junction end. This sequence joins TRBV29-1 and TRBJ2-6, with D perhaps matching TRBD1 or TRBD2 (5 bases each). The CDR3 extends over 15 amino acids. The germline gives CDR1 SQVTM, CDR2 ANQGSEA. The CDR3: CSVWDGVVGTNVLTF. The CDR3 DNA sequence: TGTAGCGTTTGGGACGGGGTGGTTGGTACCAACGTCCTGACTTTC.

This clonotype was counted a single time. No conserved phenylalanine or tryptophan is present at the end of the CDR3, so a read error is the likely explanation. This chain joins TRBV6-2 or TRBV6-3 and TRBJ2-3; D is undetermined. Germline loops: CDR1 MNHEY, CDR2 SVGEGT. The CDR3 runs to 12 residues. This chain's CDR3 is CVSRPSADTQYV. The CDR3 DNA follows: TGTGTCAGTAGGCCCTCTGCGGATACGCAGTATGTT.

Only a few counts were recorded for this clonotype. Germline is not matched at one junction end, which may reflect a read error. This sequence joins TRBV6-5 and TRBJ2-2; TRBD2 is a possible D gene (6 bases). The CDR3 runs 14 residues. CDR1 MNHEY and CDR2 SVGAGI come from the germline V gene. This CDR3 reads CASSRSGVTWELFF. CDR3 DNA: TGCGCCAGCAGCCGTAGCGGAGTCACCTGGGAGCTGTTTTTT.

About this clonotype: A read error may explain this, as a much larger clone is one base away. The chain carries TRBV7-3 and TRBJ2-1; D is perhaps TRBD2 (6 bases). Germline V CDR1 and CDR2: SGHTA, FQGTGA. The CDR3 covers 20 residues. The CDR3 loop reads CANSLRAQAFVQRAYNEQFF. In DNA form, the CDR3 reads TGTGCCAACAGCTTAAGGGCCCAGGCGTTTGTGCAGCGGGCCTACAATGAGCAGTTCTTC. The complete variable domain, with remaining parts taken from reference TRBV7-3 and TRBJ2-1, reads GAGVSQTPSNKVTEKGKYVELRCDPISGHTALYWYRQSLGQGPEFLIYFQGTGAADDSGLPNDRFFAVRPEGSVSTLKIQRTERGDSAVYLCANSLRAQAFVQRAYNEQFFGPGTRLTVL.

A note on this clonotype: Germline is not matched at one junction end, which may reflect a read error. The CDR3 nucleotides read TGTGCCATCAGCGCACAGGGTCTGAACACTGAAGTTTTCTTT. Encoded protein: CAISAQGLNTEVFF. The genes are TRBV10-3 and TRBJ1-1; tentative D call: TRBD1 (6 bases). CDR1 is ENHRY and CDR2 is SYGVKD in the germline V gene. The CDR3 is 14 residues long.

This clonotype was seen more than once but under ten times. A much larger clonotype is one base distant, so this may be a read error. The CDR3 nucleotides read TGTGCCAGCAGCCCCCCTCCTAGCGGGAGGATTCGGGAGCAGTACTTC. This translates into CASSPPPSGRIREQYF. The rearrangement links TRBV13 to TRBJ2-7; 11 bases map to TRBD2. With 5 bases clipped from V and 7 bases from J, the junction kept 13 bases outside the gene matches. Germline CDR1 and CDR2: PRHDT and FYEKMQ (reference sequence). The length of the CDR3 is 16 residues.

Notes on this clonotype: The junction departs from germline at one end; a sequencing error may be responsible. The genes are TRBV6-1 and TRBJ1-1, with D unclear. Germline V gene data show CDR1 as MNHNS and CDR2 as SASEGT. The CDR3 contains 12 residues. CDR3 amino acids: CTSLLRVTEASF. The CDR3 nucleotides are TGTACCAGCTTGCTGAGGGTCACTGAAGCTTCCTTT.

Concerning this clonotype itself: A much larger clone lies a single base off, so this may be a read error. The rearrangement uses TRBV5-1 and TRBJ2-2; D might be TRBD2 (5 bases). The CDR3 loop spans 11 amino acids. Germline V gene data show CDR1 as SGHRS and CDR2 as YFSETQ. The CDR3 is CASSITGELIF. In DNA form, the CDR3 reads TGCGCCAGCAGCATCACCGGGGAGCTGATTTTT.

This clonotype ranks as medium-sized. The rearrangement uses TRBV11-1 and TRBJ1-2; D not certain. Trimming cost V 3 bases and J 1 base, with 6 bases left between them. This CDR3 has 13 residues. Germline CDR1 is SGHAT and CDR2 is FQDESV (reference sequence). CDR3 bases: TGTGCCAGCAGCTTGGTCCATAACTATGGCTACACCTTC. It specifies CASSLVHNYGYTF.

The chain carries TRBV12-3 or TRBV12-4 and TRBJ1-3, with a weak D call TRBD1 (6 bases). This CDR3 has 14 amino acids. The V gene lost 3 bases and the J gene lost 10 bases, with 16 bases spanning the gap. This CDR3 is CASSFRGAGITIYF. DNA for the CDR3: TGTGCCAGCAGTTTTCGGGGGGCTGGAATTACCATATATTTT.

Points on this clonotype: One junction end does not reproduce the germline sequence, and a read error may be involved. The chain carries TRBV4-2 and TRBJ2-1; no definite D call. The CDR3 has 17 amino acids. The germline CDR1 and CDR2 sequences are LGHNA and YNFKEQ. CDR3 DNA: TGTTCCAGCAGCCAAGGCGGTATCGGAGACTCCTACAATGAGCAGTGCTTC. As protein: CSSSQGGIGDSYNEQCF.

The chain joins TRBV6-1 to TRBJ2-1; D is possibly TRBD1 (6 bases). V dropped 5 bases and J dropped 11 bases, with 13 bases sitting between them. Germline loops: CDR1 MNHNS, CDR2 SASEGT. CDR3 length: 12 amino acids. As DNA, the CDR3 is TGTGCCAGCAGTATAGCAGGGGATAAGCAGTTCTTC. Amino acids: CASSIAGDKQFF.

With regard to this clonotype: A junction boundary mismatches the germline segment, possibly from a read error. This rearrangement joins TRBV11-1 to TRBJ1-2; D is unclear. CDR1 is SGHAT and CDR2 is FQDESV in the germline V gene (reference sequence). The CDR3 totals 14 residues. DNA of the CDR3: TGTGCCGGCAGATTAGCGCGCCAAGGCGGAGGCTACACATTC. Translated, it gives CAGRLARQGGGYTF.

Comments on this clonotype: The conserved phenylalanine or tryptophan normally closing the CDR3 is absent here, so this likely arose from a read error. The CDR3 sequence: CAFSGTSGRGPYEQYL. The CDR3 coding sequence is TGTGCCTTCAGTGGGACCAGCGGGAGGGGACCTTACGAGCAGTACCTC. V and J are TRBV10-3 and TRBJ2-7; 10 bases are shared with TRBD2. Germline V lookup: CDR1 ENHRY, CDR2 SYGVKD. CDR3 length equals 16 residues.

Only one count was recorded for this clonotype. This CDR3 fails to terminate in the conserved phenylalanine or tryptophan, so it likely reflects a read error. The chain recombines TRBV6-2 or TRBV6-3 with TRBJ1-1; D gene uncertain. The length of the CDR3 is 13 residues. Deletions cut 5 bases from V and 3 bases from J, with 10 bases between. Germline V gene lookup returns CDR1 MNHEY and CDR2 SVGEGT. Here the CDR3 reads CASSRHGYTEAFL. CDR3 coding DNA: TGTGCCAGCAGTCGACACGGTTACACTGAAGCTTTCTTA.

For this clonotype: The junction and the germline gene differ at one end; a read error may be behind it. The chain recombines TRBV11-2 with TRBJ2-1; a possible D gene is TRBD2 (6 bases). Germline assignment: CDR1 SGHAT and CDR2 FQNNGV. The CDR3 is 13 amino acids. The CDR3 DNA reads TGTGTCAGCAGCTTAGCACTAGCCGGTAAGCAGTTCTTC. Translation: CVSSLALAGKQFF.

Of note for this clonotype: This may come from a read error, since a much larger clone is one base off. This chain joins TRBV28 and TRBJ1-1; 8 bases agree with TRBD1. CDR3 size: 13 residues. Germline V gives CDR1 MDHEN, CDR2 SYDVKM. Trimming at V came to 4 bases and at J to 11 bases, leaving 9 bases not matched to a gene. The CDR3 coding sequence is TGTGCCAGCAGTTCGTGGACAGGGAGGGGTGCTTTCTTT. As protein: CASSSWTGRGAFF.

This clonotype showed up just once. A junction end diverges from the germline sequence, so it may reflect a read error. This chain links TRBV4-1 with TRBJ2-3; no definite D call. The CDR3 totals 12 residues. The germline gives CDR1 MGHRA, CDR2 YSYEKL. This CDR3 is CTSSHQSDTKYF. CDR3 DNA: TGCACCAGCAGCCACCAGTCAGATACGAAGTATTTT.

Regarding this clonotype: Mismatch with germline at one junction end may stem from a read error. The chain uses TRBV29-1 and TRBJ2-7; D is perhaps TRBD2 (5 bases). Per the germline V gene, CDR1 is SQVTM and CDR2 is ANQGSEA. The CDR3 runs to 16 residues. CDR3: CSAMTSWTGTPYEQYF. The CDR3 region has the DNA TGCAGCGCCATGACATCTTGGACTGGTACTCCCTACGAGCAGTATTTC.

About this clonotype itself: At one boundary the junction diverges from the germline segment, which might be a read error. This sequence joins TRBV28 and TRBJ1-2; 8 bases match TRBD1. Germline V lookup: CDR1 MDHEN, CDR2 SYDVKM. The CDR3 sequence is 14 residues long. CDR3 nucleotides: TGTGCCAACAGTTTATCGGACAGGGTCGGTGGCTATACCTTC. This encodes CANSLSDRVGGYTF.

As to this clonotype: The conserved phenylalanine or tryptophan is not found at the CDR3 terminus, so this likely reflects a read error. CDR3 bases: TGTGCTAGCAGTCCCGGGACTAGGACAGATACGCAGTATTGT. Its protein product is CASSPGTRTDTQYC. The rearrangement uses TRBV12-3 or TRBV12-4 and TRBJ2-3; 8 bases agree with TRBD2. The CDR3 contains 14 residues.

The sample holds a few counts of this clonotype. The V gene is TRBV6-9, the J gene TRBJ2-3, with 13 bases fitting TRBD2. From germline, CDR1 is MNHGY and CDR2 SVAAGI. Trimming at V came to 10 bases and at J to 5 bases, leaving 12 bases not matched to a gene. CDR3 length: 16 amino acids. This CDR3 is CATRLAGGPRIDTQYF. The CDR3 DNA follows: TGTGCCACCCGACTAGCGGGAGGTCCCCGTATAGATACGCAGTATTTT.

On this clonotype: This clone may be a read error of a much larger clone one base away. The CDR3 sequence: CASSFSSGLAGNETQYF. CDR3 in DNA: TGTGCCAGCAGCTTCTCCTCGGGGCTAGCGGGAAATGAGACCCAGTACTTC. The chain carries TRBV28 and TRBJ2-5, with 9 bases that match TRBD2. Germline-derived CDR1 and CDR2 are MDHEN and SYDVKM. V gave up 6 bases and J gave up 5 bases; unmatched junction bases: 16. The length of the CDR3 is 17 residues.